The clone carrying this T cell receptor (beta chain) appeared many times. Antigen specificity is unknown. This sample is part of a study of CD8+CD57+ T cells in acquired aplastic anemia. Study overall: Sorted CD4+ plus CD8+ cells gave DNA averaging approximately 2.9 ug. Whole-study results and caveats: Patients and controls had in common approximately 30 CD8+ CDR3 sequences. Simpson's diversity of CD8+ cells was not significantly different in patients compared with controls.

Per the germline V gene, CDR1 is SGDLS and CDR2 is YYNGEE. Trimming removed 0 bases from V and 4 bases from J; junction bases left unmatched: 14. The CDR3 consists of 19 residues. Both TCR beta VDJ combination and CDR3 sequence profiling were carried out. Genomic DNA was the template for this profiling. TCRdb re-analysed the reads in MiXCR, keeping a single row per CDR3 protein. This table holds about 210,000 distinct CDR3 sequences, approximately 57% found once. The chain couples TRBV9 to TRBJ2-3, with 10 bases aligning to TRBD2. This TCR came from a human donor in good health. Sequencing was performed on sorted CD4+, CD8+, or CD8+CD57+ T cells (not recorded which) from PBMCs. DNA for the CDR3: TGTGCCAGCAGCGTAGGCGAGTTTAGCGGGGGGCTCAGTGCAGATACGCAGTATTTT. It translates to CASSVGEFSGGLSADTQYF.